These T cell receptor beta chains were read from a single sample in a study of metastatic and nonmetastatic thyroid tumors. TCRdb re-called the PCR reads via MiXCR. This sample yields 15,000 to 20,000 clones, of which 30% to 35% are seen a single time; about 10% belongs to the top ten. Input material: blood. These receptors were collected from a female donor with papillary thyroid cancer or a benign thyroid nodule (not recorded which). Some clones in this sample may be carry-over from other donors' samples. CDR3s include the opening cysteine and the closing phenylalanine or tryptophan. Fields, in order: D gene, clone size, V gene, J gene, CDR3 protein, CDR3 DNA. A D gene is named only where the DNA matches it firmly. The size entry is marked missing in some rows and otherwise reads once, few, many or a size class.

d_call: NA
clone_size: NA
v_call: TRBV20-1
j_call: TRBJ2-2
cdr3_aa: CSARARDANTGELFF
cdr3_nt: TGCAGTGCTAGAGCAAGGGACGCTAACACCGGGGAGCTGTTTTTT

d_call: NA
clone_size: few
v_call: TRBV24-1
j_call: TRBJ2-1
cdr3_aa: CATSDRPAGSYYNEQFF
cdr3_nt: TGTGCCACCAGTGATAGGCCGGCGGGAAGTTACTACAATGAGCAGTTCTTC

d_call: NA
clone_size: NA
v_call: TRBV27
j_call: TRBJ2-1
cdr3_aa: CASSNHVSSTAYNEQFF
cdr3_nt: TGTGCCAGCAGTAACCATGTTTCTAGCACCGCCTACAATGAGCAGTTCTTC

d_call: NA
clone_size: NA
v_call: TRBV2
j_call: TRBJ1-6
cdr3_aa: CDSSGEKSPLHF
cdr3_nt: TGTGACAGCAGTGGAGAGAAATCACCCCTCCACTTT

d_call: NA
clone_size: NA
v_call: TRBV19
j_call: TRBJ2-1
cdr3_aa: CASSDQGWPYNEQFF
cdr3_nt: TGTGCCAGTAGTGATCAGGGTTGGCCCTACAATGAGCAGTTCTTC

d_call: NA
clone_size: many
v_call: TRBV18
j_call: TRBJ2-3
cdr3_aa: CASSQYSQKTDTQYF
cdr3_nt: TGTGCCAGCTCACAGTACAGTCAAAAAACAGATACGCAGTATTTT

d_call: NA
clone_size: NA
v_call: TRBV7-8
j_call: TRBJ1-2
cdr3_aa: CASSMTTGQHYGYTF
cdr3_nt: TGTGCCAGCAGCATGACTACAGGGCAGCACTATGGCTACACCTTC

d_call: NA
clone_size: few
v_call: TRBV7-3
j_call: TRBJ2-7
cdr3_aa: CASSYSGEQYF
cdr3_nt: TGTGCCAGCAGTTATAGCGGCGAGCAGTACTTC

d_call: TRBD1
clone_size: few
v_call: TRBV6-1
j_call: TRBJ1-1
cdr3_aa: CASSRPYGTGGFSEAFF
cdr3_nt: TGTGCCAGCAGTCGCCCCTACGGGACAGGGGGGTTCTCTGAAGCTTTCTTT

d_call: NA
clone_size: many
v_call: TRBV5-1
j_call: TRBJ1-1
cdr3_aa: CASSRQENTEAFF
cdr3_nt: TGCGCCAGCAGCCGACAGGAGAACACTGAAGCTTTCTTT

d_call: NA
clone_size: medium-sized
v_call: TRBV6-1
j_call: TRBJ2-1
cdr3_aa: CASRGNEQFF
cdr3_nt: TGTGCCAGCAGGGGAAATGAGCAGTTCTTC

d_call: NA
clone_size: few
v_call: TRBV6-1
j_call: TRBJ2-7
cdr3_aa: CASEAGTSSSYEQYF
cdr3_nt: TGTGCCAGCGAGGCCGGGACTTCGTCCTCCTACGAGCAGTACTTC

d_call: NA
clone_size: NA
v_call: TRBV6-1
j_call: TRBJ1-1
cdr3_aa: CASTRQGHTEAFF
cdr3_nt: TGTGCCAGCACCCGCCAGGGCCACACTGAAGCTTTCTTT

d_call: TRBD1
clone_size: medium-sized
v_call: TRBV19
j_call: TRBJ1-2
cdr3_aa: CASSIGGGADYGYTF
cdr3_nt: TGTGCCAGTAGTATCGGAGGGGGCGCCGACTATGGCTACACCTTC

d_call: TRBD2
clone_size: NA
v_call: TRBV4-1
j_call: TRBJ2-1
cdr3_aa: CASSILADGAYNEQFF
cdr3_nt: TGCGCCAGCAGCATTCTAGCGGACGGGGCCTACAATGAGCAGTTCTTC

d_call: NA
clone_size: NA
v_call: TRBV6-1
j_call: TRBJ1-6
cdr3_aa: CASSQGGLGESPLHF
cdr3_nt: TGTGCCAGCAGCCAAGGGGGACTGGGGGAATCACCCCTCCACTTT

d_call: NA
clone_size: NA
v_call: TRBV20-1
j_call: TRBJ2-7
cdr3_aa: CSASQGGLREDEQYF
cdr3_nt: TGCAGTGCTTCCCAGGGGGGCCTAAGAGAGGACGAGCAGTACTTC

d_call: NA
clone_size: few
v_call: TRBV6-1
j_call: TRBJ2-7
cdr3_aa: CASLQTGYEQYF
cdr3_nt: TGTGCCAGCCTTCAAACGGGGTACGAGCAGTACTTC

d_call: NA
clone_size: NA
v_call: TRBV18
j_call: TRBJ2-1
cdr3_aa: CASSPSTDSYNEQFF
cdr3_nt: TGTGCCAGCTCACCATCGACAGACTCCTACAATGAGCAGTTCTTC

d_call: NA
clone_size: NA
v_call: TRBV5-1
j_call: TRBJ1-2
cdr3_aa: CASSVDIAPLYGYTF
cdr3_nt: TGCGCCAGCAGCGTGGACATTGCCCCACTCTATGGCTACACCTTC

d_call: TRBD1
clone_size: NA
v_call: TRBV6-5
j_call: TRBJ1-6
cdr3_aa: CASSYSVPGGSYNSPLHF
cdr3_nt: TGTGCCAGCAGTTACTCGGTCCCAGGGGGATCCTATAATTCACCCCTCCACTTT

d_call: TRBD2
clone_size: many
v_call: TRBV7-7
j_call: TRBJ2-2
cdr3_aa: CASSPGLAGGPGELFF
cdr3_nt: TGTGCCAGCAGCCCTGGACTAGCGGGGGGCCCCGGGGAGCTGTTTTTT

d_call: NA
clone_size: NA
v_call: TRBV20-1
j_call: TRBJ2-1
cdr3_aa: CSAKRWGSSYNEQFF
cdr3_nt: TGCAGTGCAAAGAGATGGGGTAGCTCCTACAATGAGCAGTTCTTC

d_call: NA
clone_size: once
v_call: TRBV4-1
j_call: TRBJ2-6
cdr3_aa: CASSRTLGANVLTF
cdr3_nt: TGCGCCAGCAGCCGGACCTTGGGGGCCAACGTCCTGACTTTC

d_call: NA
clone_size: NA
v_call: TRBV3-1
j_call: TRBJ1-1
cdr3_aa: CASSLNTGSEAFF
cdr3_nt: TGTGCCAGCAGCCTCAATACAGGGAGTGAAGCTTTCTTT

d_call: TRBD2
clone_size: NA
v_call: TRBV7-9
j_call: TRBJ2-2
cdr3_aa: CASSAQPGTSGKANTGELFF
cdr3_nt: TGTGCCAGCAGCGCCCAACCCGGGACTAGCGGAAAAGCGAACACCGGGGAGCTGTTTTTT

d_call: TRBD2
clone_size: NA
v_call: TRBV4-1
j_call: TRBJ2-1
cdr3_aa: CASSQERRGGIYEQFF
cdr3_nt: TGCGCCAGCAGCCAAGAAAGGCGGGGGGGCATTTATGAGCAGTTCTTC

d_call: NA
clone_size: NA
v_call: TRBV5-2
j_call: TRBJ2-7
cdr3_aa: CASSLIPPGSIRGAYAVYEQYF
cdr3_nt: TGCGCCAGCAGCTTGATCCCGCCAGGTTCTATCCGGGGGGCTTACGCCGTATACGAGCAGTACTTC

d_call: TRBD2
clone_size: NA
v_call: TRBV20-1
j_call: TRBJ2-7
cdr3_aa: CSARPPPLFSGGSGEQYF
cdr3_nt: TGCAGTGCTAGACCGCCCCCCCTATTTAGCGGGGGCTCGGGCGAGCAGTACTTC

d_call: TRBD2
clone_size: many
v_call: TRBV24-1
j_call: TRBJ2-3
cdr3_aa: CATSDWGGGSTDTQYF
cdr3_nt: TGTGCCACCAGTGATTGGGGGGGGGGGAGCACAGATACGCAGTATTTT

d_call: NA
clone_size: medium-sized
v_call: TRBV2
j_call: TRBJ2-2
cdr3_aa: CASNLDINTGELFF
cdr3_nt: TGTGCCAGCAATTTGGACATCAACACCGGGGAGCTGTTTTTT

d_call: TRBD1
clone_size: medium-sized
v_call: TRBV5-1
j_call: TRBJ1-1
cdr3_aa: CASSTERTGDEAFF
cdr3_nt: TGCGCCAGCTCAACCGAGCGGACAGGGGATGAAGCTTTCTTT

d_call: TRBD1
clone_size: NA
v_call: TRBV9
j_call: TRBJ1-2
cdr3_aa: CASSVAYDREYYGYTF
cdr3_nt: TGTGCCAGCAGCGTAGCCTATGACAGGGAGTACTATGGCTACACCTTC

d_call: TRBD1
clone_size: many
v_call: TRBV28
j_call: TRBJ2-6
cdr3_aa: CASSFPGQGSSGANVLTF
cdr3_nt: TGTGCCAGCAGTTTTCCCGGACAGGGGAGCTCTGGGGCCAACGTCCTGACTTTC

d_call: NA
clone_size: few
v_call: TRBV19
j_call: TRBJ1-5
cdr3_aa: CASKTGQFMQPQHF
cdr3_nt: TGTGCCAGTAAGACGGGCCAGTTTATGCAGCCCCAGCATTTT

d_call: NA
clone_size: NA
v_call: TRBV28
j_call: TRBJ2-2
cdr3_aa: CASSSGPSTGELFF
cdr3_nt: TGTGCCAGCAGTTCGGGACCATCCACGGGGGAGCTGTTTTTT

d_call: TRBD1
clone_size: many
v_call: TRBV20-1
j_call: TRBJ2-2
cdr3_aa: CSARPGGLDTGELFF
cdr3_nt: TGCAGTGCTAGACCAGGGGGCTTGGACACCGGGGAGCTGTTTTTT

d_call: NA
clone_size: once
v_call: TRBV5-1
j_call: TRBJ2-5
cdr3_aa: CASSLPLACETQYF
cdr3_nt: TGCGCCAGCAGCTTGCCGCTAGCGTGTGAGACCCAGTACTTC

d_call: NA
clone_size: NA
v_call: TRBV27
j_call: TRBJ2-2
cdr3_aa: CASSLIQGVTGELFF
cdr3_nt: TGTGCCAGCAGTTTAATACAGGGAGTTACCGGGGAGCTGTTTTTT

d_call: NA
clone_size: medium-sized
v_call: TRBV27
j_call: TRBJ1-3
cdr3_aa: CASSSTGNTIYF
cdr3_nt: TGTGCCAGCAGTTCGACTGGAAACACCATATATTTT

d_call: TRBD1
clone_size: medium-sized
v_call: TRBV20-1
j_call: TRBJ1-6
cdr3_aa: CSARVFVSGQNSPLHF
cdr3_nt: TGCAGTGCTAGAGTCTTTGTTTCGGGACAGAATTCACCCCTCCACTTT

d_call: TRBD1
clone_size: medium-sized
v_call: TRBV30
j_call: TRBJ1-2
cdr3_aa: CAWSRDSQMRGYTF
cdr3_nt: TGTGCCTGGAGTAGGGACAGCCAAATGAGGGGCTACACCTTC

d_call: NA
clone_size: NA
v_call: TRBV4-1
j_call: TRBJ2-1
cdr3_aa: CASSHFGDPEVDEQFF
cdr3_nt: TGCGCCAGCAGCCACTTCGGGGACCCCGAGGTCGATGAGCAGTTCTTC

d_call: TRBD1
clone_size: few
v_call: TRBV27
j_call: TRBJ2-2
cdr3_aa: CASSPPGTVPGELFF
cdr3_nt: TGTGCCAGCAGTCCCCCCGGGACAGTCCCCGGGGAGCTGTTTTTT

d_call: TRBD1
clone_size: medium-sized
v_call: TRBV20-1
j_call: TRBJ1-4
cdr3_aa: CSAGPGQGYEKLFF
cdr3_nt: TGCAGTGCTGGACCCGGACAGGGATATGAAAAACTGTTTTTT

d_call: NA
clone_size: large
v_call: TRBV6-2/TRBV6-3
j_call: TRBJ2-2
cdr3_aa: CASSSPGYKDTGELFF
cdr3_nt: TGTGCCAGCAGTTCCCCGGGGTATAAGGACACCGGGGAGCTGTTTTTT

d_call: TRBD1
clone_size: medium-sized
v_call: TRBV19
j_call: TRBJ2-7
cdr3_aa: CASSIHPGQASEQYF
cdr3_nt: TGTGCCAGTAGTATACACCCCGGACAGGCCAGTGAGCAGTACTTC

d_call: NA
clone_size: medium-sized
v_call: TRBV6-1
j_call: TRBJ1-5
cdr3_aa: CASSQGPQGQPQHF
cdr3_nt: TGTGCCAGCAGTCAGGGGCCTCAGGGTCAGCCCCAGCATTTT

d_call: NA
clone_size: medium-sized
v_call: TRBV15
j_call: TRBJ2-7
cdr3_aa: CATSRDRGDRSYEQYF
cdr3_nt: TGTGCCACCAGCAGAGATCGAGGGGACCGTTCCTACGAGCAGTACTTC

d_call: NA
clone_size: many
v_call: TRBV10-3
j_call: TRBJ2-3
cdr3_aa: CAISEAGVRTDTQYF
cdr3_nt: TGTGCCATCAGTGAGGCAGGGGTCCGCACAGATACGCAGTATTTT

d_call: TRBD2
clone_size: medium-sized
v_call: TRBV5-1
j_call: TRBJ2-3
cdr3_aa: CLPAGSSTDTQYF
cdr3_nt: TGCCTACCAGCGGGGTCGAGCACAGATACGCAGTATTTT

d_call: TRBD2
clone_size: many
v_call: TRBV11-1
j_call: TRBJ2-1
cdr3_aa: CASSLALAGGNLPYNEQFF
cdr3_nt: TGTGCCAGCAGCTTAGCATTAGCGGGGGGCAACCTCCCCTACAATGAGCAGTTCTTC

d_call: TRBD2
clone_size: once
v_call: TRBV4-2
j_call: TRBJ2-7
cdr3_aa: CASSPTGGGGYEQYF
cdr3_nt: TGTGCCAGCAGCCCGACGGGAGGGGGTGGCTACGAGCAGTACTTC

d_call: NA
clone_size: few
v_call: TRBV7-9
j_call: TRBJ1-3
cdr3_aa: CATRTSGNTIYF
cdr3_nt: TGTGCCACTCGGACCTCTGGAAACACCATATATTTT